Following are 25 T cell receptor beta chains from one sample sequenced in a study of OX40 agonist ivuxolimab in advanced cancers. The assay was immunoSEQ multiplex PCR, and TCRdb's table has in-frame clones only and misses some. The table has 60,000 or so clones, roughly 87% seen once; the top ten hold around 10%. The specimen was CD4+ or CD8+ T cells sorted from blood, collected in a trial of the OX40 agonist ivuxolimab. The origin of the receptors is an adult with an advanced solid tumor such as melanoma, head and neck, liver or kidney cancer.

V and J are TRBV5-1 and TRBJ2-7, with 8 bases that match TRBD1. Germline trimming cut 4 bases from V and 2 bases from J; bases unmatched to any gene: 5. The CDR3 loop spans 14 amino acids. From germline, CDR1 is SGHRS and CDR2 YFSETQ. The CDR3 coding sequence is TGCGCCAGCAGCGACGGACAGGGACCCTACGAGCAGTACTTC. Protein: CASSDGQGPYEQYF.

This clone is labeled medium-sized. This sequence joins TRBV27 and TRBJ2-7, with D possibly being TRBD1 or TRBD2 (6 bases each). The length of the CDR3 is 15 residues. V lost 7 bases, J lost 6 bases, and 22 bases lay in between. Germline V lookup: CDR1 MNHEY, CDR2 SMNVEV (reference sequence). The CDR3 loop reads CASTRQWRGEVEQYV. The DNA for the CDR3 is TGTGCCAGCACTCGCCAGTGGAGGGGGGAAGTCGAGCAGTACGTC.

The rearrangement uses TRBV9 and TRBJ1-2; unclear D gene. V was clipped by 3 bases and J by 3 bases, with 18 bases between them. The germline CDR1 and CDR2 sequences are SGDLS and YYNGEE. The CDR3 has 16 residues. The CDR3 sequence is CASSALVRPSHYGYTF. DNA of the CDR3: TGTGCCAGCAGCGCACTCGTTCGACCGTCCCACTATGGCTACACCTTC.

Comments on this clone: The germline gene is not matched at one end of the junction; a read error may be the cause. Other DNA variants within this sample encode the same CDR3. The chain has TRBV25-1 and TRBJ1-1; no firm D call. There are 13 residues in the CDR3. Germline-derived CDR1 and CDR2 are MGHDK and SYGVNS. Here the CDR3 DNA reads TGTGCTAGCAGTGAATACTTCACTGAGGGAGCTTTCTTT. Translated, it gives CASSEYFTEGAFF.

This clone was recorded only once. The CDR3 sequence: CASSVDETGANVLTF. The CDR3 region has the DNA TGTGCCAGCAGCGTCGACGAGACTGGGGCCAACGTCCTGACTTTC. The chain has TRBV9 and TRBJ2-6; no clear D gene. CDR1 is SGDLS and CDR2 is YYNGEE in the germline V gene. Trimming left V 2 bases short and J 2 bases short, with 8 bases between. CDR3 length: 15 amino acids.

This chain joins TRBV9 and TRBJ2-3; TRBD1 matches 8 bases. The V gene's germline CDR1 is SGDLS and CDR2 YYNGEE. V lost 4 bases and J lost 3; bases outside the gene matches: 13. The CDR3 contains 17 residues. In nucleotides, the CDR3 is TGTGCCAGCAGCCCTGAGGGACAGGAAACCGGGACAGATACGCAGTATTTT. Amino acids: CASSPEGQETGTDTQYF.

The rearrangement links TRBV6-6 to TRBJ1-5, with unresolved D. Germline loops: CDR1 MNHNY, CDR2 SVGAGI (reference sequence). Trimming stripped 5 bases from V and 2 bases from J, with 16 bases between. The CDR3 is 16 residues long. The DNA for the CDR3 is TGTGCCAGCAGTCAATTCCGGGCCGAGGGCAATCAGCCCCAGCATTTT. It translates to CASSQFRAEGNQPQHF.

The chain links TRBV5-6 to TRBJ1-3; TRBD1 matches at 9 bases. The CDR3 consists of 14 residues. V was clipped by 4 bases and J by 8 bases; unmatched bases: 7. Germline values: CDR1 SGHDT, CDR2 YYEEEE. The CDR3 protein is CASSLATGGYTIYF. Here the CDR3 DNA reads TGTGCCAGCAGCCTGGCGACAGGGGGTTACACCATATATTTT.

By share of the sample, this clone is medium-sized. The chain carries TRBV4-3 and TRBJ2-7, with TRBD1 matching over 7 bases. The germline V gene encodes CDR1 LGHNA and CDR2 YSLEER. V lost 0 bases to trimming and J lost 3 bases; unmatched junction nucleotides: 8. This CDR3 is built from 16 residues. In DNA form, the CDR3 reads TGCGCCAGCAGCCAAGATATACCGACAGGGTTCTACGAGCAGTACTTC. Translated: CASSQDIPTGFYEQYF.

The chain's CDR3 is CASSLEGLTQYF. The DNA for the CDR3 is TGTGCCAGCAGCTTGGAGGGACTTACCCAGTATTTT. V is TRBV7-6 and J is TRBJ2-3; D is perhaps TRBD2 (6 bases). CDR3 size: 12 residues. Germline lookup yields CDR1 SGHVS and CDR2 FNYEAQ. Trimming removed 3 bases from V and 12 bases from J, with 13 bases in between. Drawing the rest from reference TRBV7-6 and TRBJ2-3, the complete variable domain is GAGVSQSPRYKVTKRGQDVALRCDPISGHVSLYWYRQALGQGPEFLTYFNYEAQQDKSGLPNDRFSAERPEGSISTLTIQRTEQRDSAMYRCASSLEGLTQYFGPGTRLTVL.

The count of this clone is one. This chain links TRBV7-8 with TRBJ2-3; perhaps TRBD2 as D (6 bases). The CDR3 has 15 residues. V lost 6 bases, J lost 2 bases, and 15 bases lay in between. Per the germline V gene, CDR1 is SGHVS and CDR2 is FQNEAQ. CDR3 DNA sequence: TGTGCCAGCAGGACCCGGGACTTTCCCACAGATACGCAGTATTTT. This translates into CASRTRDFPTDTQYF.

This clone came up a few times. The J gene is TRBJ2-1, the V gene TRBV2; no clear D gene. The CDR3 has 11 residues. V lost 4 bases to trimming and J lost 9 bases, with 7 bases between them. The V gene's germline CDR1 is SNHLY and CDR2 FYNNEI. The CDR3 DNA sequence: TGTGCCAGCAGTGTTAATATTGAGCAGTTCTTC. This encodes CASSVNIEQFF.

The rearrangement links TRBV27 to TRBJ1-6; 10 bases are shared with TRBD1. The CDR3 is 15 amino acids. Losses at the gene ends were 4 bases for V and 6 bases for J; bases not matched to a gene: 3. The V gene's germline CDR1 is MNHEY and CDR2 SMNVEV (reference sequence). The CDR3 spells CASSSGQGGNSPLHF. In DNA form, the CDR3 reads TGTGCCAGCAGTTCTGGACAGGGGGGTAATTCACCCCTCCACTTT.

This sequence joins TRBV5-6 and TRBJ1-3, with no clear D. Trimming left V 3 bases short and J 6 bases short, with 4 bases between. The CDR3 loop spans 11 amino acids. Per germline, CDR1 SGHDT and CDR2 YYEEEE. The CDR3 nucleotides read TGTGCCAGCAGCTCTTCAAACACCATATATTTT. The encoded protein is CASSSSNTIYF.

This clone came up once. For the CDR3, the DNA is TGCGCCAGCAGCTTGGCCAGCGGGGGGGCCTTGGACGAGCAGTACGTC. Its translation: CASSLASGGALDEQYV. The chain uses TRBV5-1 and TRBJ2-7, with 10 bases aligning to TRBD2. This CDR3 has 16 amino acids. Trimming cost V 0 bases and J 5 bases; bases outside gene matches: 8. The germline CDR1 and CDR2 sequences are SGHRS and YFSETQ.

The chain employs TRBV7-9 and TRBJ2-7; D perhaps matches TRBD1 (5 bases). CDR1 and CDR2 (germline): SEHNR, FQNEAQ (reference sequence). The CDR3 covers 15 residues. V was cut by 3 bases and J by 3 bases, with 15 bases left in between. CDR3 residues: CASSLGQQSFYEQYF. The DNA of the CDR3 is TGTGCCAGCAGCTTGGGGCAGCAATCCTTCTACGAGCAGTACTTC.

The chain joins TRBV14 to TRBJ2-1, with 11 bases aligning to TRBD1. J lost 10 bases, V lost 4 bases, and 9 bases had no gene match. Germline CDR1 SGHDN, CDR2 FVKESK. The CDR3 spans 15 residues. CDR3 in amino acids: CASSLWDRGRSEQFF. In DNA form, the CDR3 reads TGTGCCAGCAGCCTTTGGGACAGGGGGAGAAGCGAGCAGTTCTTC.

The chain uses TRBV7-9 and TRBJ2-1; D ambiguous. V was shortened by 4 bases and J by 5 bases, with 6 bases between the two germline ends. Looked up from germline, CDR1 is SEHNR and CDR2 is FQNEAQ (reference sequence). The CDR3 has 12 residues. Here the CDR3 reads CASSSPNNEQFF. CDR3 sequence (DNA): TGTGCCAGCAGCTCCCCTAACAATGAGCAGTTCTTC.

The CDR3 nucleotides are TGTGCCAGCAGCTTATTTACGGGAGGGCCCGGCAATGAGCAGTTCTTC. It codes for CASSLFTGGPGNEQFF. The chain combines TRBV7-3 with TRBJ2-1, with TRBD2 identical over 8 bases. Looked up from germline, CDR1 is SGHTA and CDR2 is FQGTGA. After removal of 2 bases from V and 6 bases from J, the junction contained 9 bases not matched to a gene. The CDR3 length is 16 residues.

The chain is built from TRBV10-3 and TRBJ1-5, with unresolved D. The CDR3 is made up of 12 amino acids. The germline CDR1 and CDR2 sequences are ENHRY and SYGVKD. Trimming removed 11 bases at V and 0 bases at J, with 8 bases between. The CDR3 nucleotides are TGTGCCGTTTCCGATAGCAATCAGCCCCAGCATTTT. Its protein product is CAVSDSNQPQHF.

The genes are TRBV7-9 and TRBJ2-2, with D uncertain. There are 13 residues in the CDR3. The V gene's germline CDR1 is SEHNR and CDR2 FQNEAQ (reference sequence). V was trimmed by 4 bases and J by 5 bases, leaving 8 bases between them. CDR3 residues: CASSWSGTGELFF. As DNA, the CDR3 is TGTGCCAGCAGCTGGTCCGGTACCGGGGAGCTGTTTTTT.

The CDR3 loop reads CASSPRPSYF. The DNA of the CDR3 is TGCGCCAGCAGTCCTCGCCCCTCGTACTTC. This chain links TRBV23-1 with TRBJ2-5; D is undetermined. TRBV23-1 is annotated as an ORF whose role is uncertain. There are 10 residues in the CDR3. Trimming stripped 4 bases from V and 13 bases from J, with 10 bases between.

The chain joins TRBV5-8 to TRBJ2-7, with a tentative D call TRBD2 (6 bases). Germline V lookup: CDR1 SGHTS, CDR2 YDEGEE. The CDR3 has 12 residues. V lost 3 bases and J 7 bases, leaving 11 bases between the germline ends. Here the CDR3 DNA reads TGTGCCAGCAGCTGGGGCGGGGTAGAGCAGTACGTC. Protein sequence: CASSWGGVEQYV.

The chain uses TRBV7-9 and TRBJ2-2; TRBD1 agrees at 8 bases. The CDR3 runs 15 residues. In germline, CDR1 is SEHNR, CDR2 FQNEAQ (reference sequence). Unmatched junction bases numbered 9, after V lost 3 bases and J lost 9 bases. In nucleotides, the CDR3 is TGTGCCAGCAGCTTGGGGACAGGTTTACAAAGGGAGCTGTTTTTT. It specifies CASSLGTGLQRELFF.

The count of this clone is one. The chain joins TRBV4-1 to TRBJ2-1, with D hard to call. The ends were cut back, 0 bases at V and 6 bases at J, with 3 bases in the middle. Germline V lookup: CDR1 MGHRA, CDR2 YSYEKL. The CDR3 consists of 12 residues. The CDR3, as DNA: TGCGCCAGCAGCCAAGACCCCAATGAGCAGTTCTTC. It translates to CASSQDPNEQFF.